Listed below are T cell receptor beta chains from one sample, sequenced in a study of cytomegalovirus exposure and HLA in healthy donors. The protocol was immunoSEQ multiplex PCR, while the TCRdb copy is restricted to in-frame clones and leaves out a portion. The table includes over 200,000 clones, about 91% detected once. Input material: PBMCs. The receptor source for this set is a young woman in good health and CMV-seronegative. The CDR3 runs from the conserved cysteine through the conserved F or W. Each record gives: CDR3 DNA, CDR3 protein, J gene, V gene, clone size, D gene. The D gene is left open where the match is weak. Not every row has a clone size; where given, it reads once, few, many or a size class.

TGTGCCAGTAGTACAGGGCTATTAGGTTACAATGAGCAGTTCTTC | CASSTGLLGYNEQFF | TRBJ2-1 | TRBV19 | . | .
TGTGCCAGCTCACCACCTCCTAGCGGAACCTACAATGAGCAGTTCTTC | CASSPPPSGTYNEQFF | TRBJ2-1 | TRBV18 | . | TRBD2
TGTGCCAGCAGCTTTCAGGGGGACACTGAAGCTTTCTTT | CASSFQGDTEAFF | TRBJ1-1 | TRBV7-9 | . | TRBD1
TGTGCCATCAGCCCCGGGGACAGCAATCGAGAGACCCAGTACTTC | CAISPGDSNRETQYF | TRBJ2-5 | TRBV10-3 | many | TRBD1
TGTGCCAGCAGCCTAGCGGGAGCGGGAGGGTATACCGGGGAGCTGTTTTTT | CASSLAGAGGYTGELFF | TRBJ2-2 | TRBV7-8 | . | TRBD2
TGTGCCAGCTGGTTTTGGGACAGGGGGATGGACGAGCAGTACTTC | CASWFWDRGMDEQYF | TRBJ2-7 | TRBV6-1 | . | TRBD1
TGTGCCAGCAGTTTTGACAAGGACTACATCTACGAGCAGTACTTC | CASSFDKDYIYEQYF | TRBJ2-7 | TRBV27 | . | .
TGTGCCAGCCGCTGGTCCGGGGGGGGTGGCTACACCTTC | CASRWSGGGGYTF | TRBJ1-2 | TRBV28 | . | .
TGCAGCGTCAAACTTACAGAGTCTCCTAACTATGGCTACACCTTC | CSVKLTESPNYGYTF | TRBJ1-2 | TRBV29-1 | . | .
TGTGCCAGCAGTTCCATTGACGAGACGGGTTACGAGCAGTACTTC | CASSSIDETGYEQYF | TRBJ2-7 | TRBV7-9 | . | .
TGTGCCAGCAGCTTGGCCACAGGGACCTACAATGAGCAGTTCTTC | CASSLATGTYNEQFF | TRBJ2-1 | TRBV5-4 | . | .
TGTGCCAGCAGCTTATGGGACAGGGCCTCCTACGAGCAGTACTTC | CASSLWDRASYEQYF | TRBJ2-7 | TRBV7-2 | . | TRBD1
TGTGCCAGCTCGAGTAGCCGGAACGACGAGCAGTACTTC | CASSSSRNDEQYF | TRBJ2-7 | TRBV18 | . | .
TGTGCCAGCAGTTCCAGACTAGCGCCTTACAATGAGCAGTTCTTC | CASSSRLAPYNEQFF | TRBJ2-1 | TRBV28 | . | TRBD2
TGCGCCAGCAGCCAAGATCGACTTTACGAGCAGTACTTC | CASSQDRLYEQYF | TRBJ2-7 | TRBV4-1 | . | .
TGTGCCAGTAAACGGACAGGGTATCAGCCCCAGCATTTT | CASKRTGYQPQHF | TRBJ1-5 | TRBV19 | once | TRBD1
TGTGCCAGCAGTTTAGGGGAGGCCCCCTACGAGCAGTACTTC | CASSLGEAPYEQYF | TRBJ2-7 | TRBV27 | . | .
TGCGCCAGCAGCGATACATGGAACACCGGGGAGCTGTTTTTT | CASSDTWNTGELFF | TRBJ2-2 | TRBV10-2 | . | .
TGTGCCACCAGGACAGGTAATCAGCCCCAGCATTTT | CATRTGNQPQHF | TRBJ1-5 | TRBV27 | . | TRBD1
TGTGCCAGCAGCCTACCTAATGAAAAACTGTTTTTT | CASSLPNEKLFF | TRBJ1-4 | TRBV5-4 | . | .
TGTGCCAGCAGCCTATCCCTCAACAGGGAAGGAGCTTTCTTT | CASSLSLNREGAFF | TRBJ1-1 | TRBV5-6 | . | .
TGTGCCAGCAGCTACCGGGACAGGGCCTACAATGAGCAGTTCTTC | CASSYRDRAYNEQFF | TRBJ2-1 | TRBV5-6 | . | TRBD1
TGTGCCAGTAGGGACCTGACTAGCCTCTCCTACAATGAGCAGTTCTTC | CASRDLTSLSYNEQFF | TRBJ2-1 | TRBV19 | once | TRBD2
TGTGCCAGCACCACAGGGGGGGGAGGGGGGCAGTACTTC | CASTTGGGGGQYF | TRBJ2-7 | TRBV6-1 | . | .
TGTGCCAGCAGCCCCACTGGGGCCAACGTCCTGACTTTC | CASSPTGANVLTF | TRBJ2-6 | TRBV11-1 | . | .
TGTGCCAGCAGTCTCGCCCGGGAGGGATCCTACGAGCAGTACTTC | CASSLAREGSYEQYF | TRBJ2-7 | TRBV28 | . | TRBD2
TGTGCCAGCCGGCGGGCTAACTATGGCTACACCTTC | CASRRANYGYTF | TRBJ1-2 | TRBV19 | few | .